Presented here are 17 T cell receptor beta chains from one specimen sequenced in a study of cytotoxic CD8 clonotypes in ibrutinib-treated CLL. Assay: immunoSEQ multiplex PCR; the TCRdb copy retains only in-frame clones and omits some. Found here are more than 150,000 clones, about two thirds of them singletons; the top ten hold roughly 13%. This material consisted of PBMCs, taken after 24 months of ibrutinib treatment. The receptor source for this set is a human donor with chronic lymphocytic leukemia.

Only a few counts were recorded for this clone. The J gene is TRBJ1-2, the V gene TRBV5-1; D unresolved. This CDR3 spans 15 amino acids. Germline CDR1 is SGHRS and CDR2 is YFSETQ. The germline V and J ends were trimmed by 4 bases and 7 bases, with 20 bases remaining between them. CDR3 DNA: TGCGCCAGCAGCGAAAAGGACGGCGCTTTCTTTGGCTACACCTTC. It yields the protein CASSEKDGAFFGYTF.

V is TRBV10-3 and J is TRBJ1-1, with TRBD1 identical over 7 bases. CDR1 and CDR2 from the germline V gene are ENHRY and SYGVKD. V shed 6 bases, J shed 0 bases, and the junction held 10 bases outside the gene matches. This CDR3 spans 16 amino acids. For the CDR3, the DNA is TGTGCCATCAGAAACACAGGGGATAGTATGAACACTGAAGCTTTCTTT. It translates to CAIRNTGDSMNTEAFF.

V gene TRBV7-9 combines with J gene TRBJ2-5; D possibly matches TRBD1 or TRBD2 (5 bases each). The CDR3 extends over 15 amino acids. The germline V gene has CDR1 SEHNR and CDR2 FQNEAQ (reference sequence). Trimming took off 5 bases at V and 2 bases at J, with 15 bases between the two ends. The CDR3 DNA is TGTGCCAGCAGCGAATCGGGACGCGTACAAGAGACCCAGTACTTC. Protein sequence: CASSESGRVQETQYF.

This clone has a handful of counts. The chain recombines TRBV10-1 with TRBJ1-5; 7 positions agree with TRBD1. Germline lookup yields CDR1 WNHNN and CDR2 SYGVQD (reference sequence). The V gene end was trimmed by 7 bases and the J gene end by 3 bases; junction bases not matched to a gene: 6. This CDR3 has 14 residues. CDR3 in amino acids: CASISDRTNQPQHF. CDR3 coding DNA: TGCGCCAGCATTTCGGACAGGACCAATCAGCCCCAGCATTTT.

The V call is TRBV5-6, the J call TRBJ2-1; 14 bases fit TRBD2. Germline CDR1 is SGHDT and CDR2 is YYEEEE. The J segment lost 7 bases and the V segment lost 6 bases, leaving 12 bases of the junction unmatched. CDR3 length: 17 residues. Written as DNA, the CDR3 is TGTGCCAGCACAGCTTTAGGGACTAGCGGGAGTAGGAATGAGCAGTTCTTC. Its protein is CASTALGTSGSRNEQFF.

The chain links TRBV7-6 to TRBJ1-1; tentative D call: TRBD1 (6 bases). The V end lost 5 bases, the J end lost 2 bases, and 9 bases lay between the germline ends. The CDR3 is 13 amino acids. Germline V gene sequence: CDR1 SGHVS, CDR2 FNYEAQ. This CDR3 reads CASSKDSNTEAFF. CDR3 in DNA: TGTGCCAGCAGCAAGGACAGCAACACTGAAGCTTTCTTT.

The chain joins TRBV19 to TRBJ2-1; 7 bases align to TRBD2. Trimming took 1 base from V and 10 from J; bases not matched to a gene: 7. CDR1 and CDR2 (germline): LNHDA, SQIVND (reference sequence). This CDR3 region has 14 residues. CDR3: CASSIGLLRGEQFF. Written as DNA, the CDR3 is TGTGCCAGTAGTATAGGGCTCCTGCGGGGGGAGCAGTTCTTC.

This clone occurred a few times. This chain uses TRBV27 with TRBJ1-4; no clear D gene. CDR3 size: 12 residues. Per germline, CDR1 MNHEY and CDR2 SMNVEV (reference sequence). Trimming stripped 1 base from V and 7 bases from J, with 4 bases between. The CDR3 region is CASSLYGEKLFF. As DNA, the CDR3 is TGTGCCAGCAGTTTATATGGTGAAAAACTGTTTTTT.

A few counts support this clone. The CDR3 sequence: CASSSATAKRPIYEQYF. CDR3 DNA: TGTGCCAGCAGCTCCGCAACGGCCAAGCGACCAATCTACGAGCAGTACTTC. The chain recombines TRBV7-2 with TRBJ2-7; D is unresolved. Germline CDR1 and CDR2: SGHTA and FQGNSA. The CDR3 length is 17 residues. Trimming pared 4 bases from V and 3 bases from J, leaving 22 bases between.

This clone has only a few counts. The rearrangement joins TRBV7-2 to TRBJ2-1, with 10 bases aligning to TRBD2. The germline V gene has CDR1 SGHTA and CDR2 FQGNSA. V shed 4 bases and J 4 bases; nucleotides not matched to a gene: 7. This CDR3 has 16 residues. CDR3 amino acids: CASSSGLAARYNEQFF. The CDR3 bases are TGTGCCAGCAGCTCCGGACTAGCGGCTCGATACAATGAGCAGTTCTTC.

In this sample, this clone turned up a few times. This chain uses TRBV15 with TRBJ2-3; D unclear. Germline CDR1 is LNHNV and CDR2 is YYDKDF (reference sequence). There are 16 residues in the CDR3. Trimming cost V 0 bases and J 0 bases, with 10 bases left between them. CDR3 nucleotide sequence: TGTGCCACCAGCAGAGATTGGGTCCAGAGCACAGATACGCAGTATTTT. Translated, it gives CATSRDWVQSTDTQYF.

The gene calls are TRBV7-2 and TRBJ2-2, with TRBD1 as a possible D gene (5 bases). This CDR3 region has 14 residues. From germline, CDR1 is SGHTA and CDR2 FQGNSA. V was pared by 8 bases and J by 2 bases, with 12 bases between. The CDR3 spells CASRDSQNTGELFF. CDR3 in DNA: TGTGCCAGCCGCGACAGCCAAAACACCGGGGAGCTGTTTTTT.

The CDR3 sequence is CSVEVYGGVQETQYF. The CDR3 region has the DNA TGCAGCGTTGAAGTGTACGGGGGAGTCCAAGAGACCCAGTACTTC. This chain uses TRBV29-1 with TRBJ2-5; D is possibly TRBD2 (6 bases). CDR3 length equals 15 residues. Trimming shortened V by 1 base and J by 1 base, and 13 bases separated the two germline ends. Germline values: CDR1 SQVTM, CDR2 ANQGSEA.

This clone appeared a few times. The chain has TRBV6-5 and TRBJ1-5; tentatively, D is TRBD1 (5 bases). Per the germline V gene, CDR1 is MNHEY and CDR2 is SVGAGI. Trimming stripped 2 bases from V and 6 bases from J, with 8 bases between. The CDR3 is 13 residues long. The CDR3 DNA reads TGTGCCAGCAGTTACGGGGGAGGTCAGCCCCAGCATTTT. Translated, it gives CASSYGGGQPQHF.

This chain uses TRBV6-5 with TRBJ1-1, with D uncertain. The CDR3 spans 11 residues. CDR1 is MNHEY and CDR2 is SVGAGI in the germline V gene. The V and J ends lost 6 bases and 8 bases respectively, with 10 bases between them. For the CDR3, the DNA is TGTGCCAGCAGGGACCCTAGGGAAGCTTTCTTT. It is translated as CASRDPREAFF.

This chain connects TRBV27 to TRBJ2-4, with D uncertain. The germline CDR1 and CDR2 sequences are MNHEY and SMNVEV (reference sequence). Deletions cut 4 bases from V and 3 bases from J, with 10 bases between. This CDR3 spans 14 amino acids. DNA for the CDR3: TGTGCCAGCAGTTCTCTCCCGGTCAAAAACATTCAGTACTTC. It codes for CASSSLPVKNIQYF.

The chain uses TRBV5-1 and TRBJ2-1, with unresolved D. Germline V CDR1 and CDR2: SGHRS, YFSETQ. The CDR3 has 16 residues. V dropped 0 bases and J dropped 4 bases, with 14 bases sitting between them. The CDR3 DNA follows: TGCGCCAGCAGCTTGGGGATCCCAGTACTATACAATGAGCAGTTCTTC. Protein: CASSLGIPVLYNEQFF. The full variable domain, rest sourced from reference TRBV5-1 and TRBJ2-1, is KAGVTQTPRYLIKTRGQQVTLSCSPISGHRSVSWYQQTPGQGLQFLFEYFSETQRNKGNFPGRFSGRQFSNSRSEMNVSTLELGDSALYLCASSLGIPVLYNEQFFGPGTRLTVL.